This entry describes one T cell receptor beta chain. Its antigen is undetermined. V shed 1 base and J shed 1 base, with 5 bases lying between them. Germline CDR1 and CDR2: SGHTS and YDEGEE. The CDR3 consists of 13 residues. Profiled with immunoSEQ multiplex PCR; TCRdb holds only in-frame clones, not every one. The top ten hold 5.5% to 7% of the sample, which has fewer than 85,000 clones, roughly nine tenths seen once. Time point described: blood 4 weeks post-SBRT, at nephrectomy. Treatment denoted: 15 Gy SBRT to primary tumor, nephrectomy 4 weeks later. Nephrectomy followed 15 Gy stereotactic body radiation by 4 weeks. After SBRT, blood was collected at 2 and 4 weeks, plus baseline. This specimen belongs to a study of radiation and T cells in renal cell carcinoma. Broader study findings: Baseline intratumoral clonotype presence is unknown without pretreatment biopsies. In blood, top tumor clones expanded by 2 weeks, shrinking by 4.

V is TRBV5-8 and J is TRBJ2-5; unclear D gene. The material sequenced was blood, taken from a patient whose treatment included radiotherapy and nephrectomy. The receptor was derived from a woman between 65 and 79 years old with renal cell carcinoma. The CDR3 coding sequence is TGTGCCAGCAGCTTGTCGCTCCAAGAGACCCAGTACTTC. Residues: CASSLSLQETQYF.